The 30 T cell receptor beta chains given below trace back to one sample, sequenced in a study of post-analysis software for immune sequencing data. Antigens for these TCRs are unknown. Overall study findings and caveats: Comparison of patients with controls showed 4 to 6 TRBV segments more frequent in patients, TRBV5-6, TRBV5-1 and TRBV20-1 among them.

Sequencing libraries made from TCR beta cDNA carried unique molecular identifiers. One entry per CDR3 protein, called by TCRdb with MiXCR from the PCR reads. The sample lists roughly 870,000 distinct CDR3 sequences, roughly 50% seen once, with approximately 4.2% in the top ten. The specimen sequenced was blood. These receptors were obtained from a girl between 5 and 17 years old with multiple sclerosis.

This clonotype was seen more than once but under ten times. This chain joins TRBV9 and TRBJ2-6; 8 bases fit TRBD1. The J segment lost 2 bases and the V segment lost 3 bases, leaving 1 base of the junction unmatched. Per the germline V gene, CDR1 is SGDLS and CDR2 is YYNGEE. There are 15 residues in the CDR3. CDR3 sequence (DNA): TGTGCCAGCAGCGCACAGGGGGCTGGGGCCAACGTCCTGACTTTC. Translating it yields CASSAQGAGANVLTF.

This clonotype has just one count. The V gene is TRBV7-6, the J gene TRBJ2-7, with 13 nucleotides matching TRBD2. V was pared by 5 bases and J by 0 bases, with 4 bases of the junction left unmatched. The CDR3 length is 16 residues. CDR1 is SGHVS and CDR2 is FNYEAQ in the germline V gene. The CDR3 spells CASSEGLAGNSYEQYF. CDR3 bases: TGTGCCAGCAGCGAGGGACTAGCGGGGAACTCCTACGAGCAGTACTTC.

This clonotype was picked up a small number of times. The chain combines TRBV10-3 with TRBJ2-5, with 7 bases lining up with TRBD1. J lost 1 base, V lost 0 bases, and 5 bases had no gene match. Germline values: CDR1 ENHRY, CDR2 SYGVKD. The CDR3 loop spans 16 amino acids. DNA of the CDR3: TGTGCCATCAGTGAGTCTGGGACAGCAAGCCAAGAGACCCAGTACTTC. Translated: CAISESGTASQETQYF.

In its sample, this clonotype was seen a few times. The genes are TRBV29-1 and TRBJ2-4; possibly TRBD2 for D (6 bases). The closer fit of TRBJ2-7 to the DNA end suggests the J call may be wrong. The CDR3 is 13 residues long. CDR1 is SQVTM, CDR2 ANQGSEA, per germline. The CDR3: CSVRDSHFYEQYF. CDR3 in DNA: TGCAGCGTGCGGGACTCCCACTTCTACGAGCAGTACTTC.

This clonotype showed up just a few times. The rearrangement links TRBV30 to TRBJ1-5; D unclear. This CDR3 is built from 12 residues. Germline assignment: CDR1 GTSNPN and CDR2 SVGIG (reference sequence). The V end lost 0 bases, the J end lost 6 bases, and 6 bases lay between the germline ends. The CDR3 DNA reads TGTGCCTGGAGTGTTTCAGGTCAGCCCCAGCATTTT. Translating gives CAWSVSGQPQHF.

The chain combines TRBV18 with TRBJ2-1; 7 nucleotides agree with TRBD2. This CDR3 region has 16 residues. The germline V gene encodes CDR1 KGHSH and CDR2 LQKENI. Trimming removed 1 base from V and 7 bases from J; junction bases left unmatched: 10. The CDR3 DNA is TGTGCCAGCTCACCACAGACTAGCTCCTTTGTGAATGAGCAGTTCTTC. Encoded protein: CASSPQTSSFVNEQFF. The variable domain in full, completed from reference TRBV18 and TRBJ2-1, reads NAGVMQNPRHLVRRRGQEARLRCSPMKGHSHVYWYRQLPEEGLKFMVYLQKENIIDESGMPKERFSAEFPKEGPSILRIQQVVRGDSAAYFCASSPQTSSFVNEQFFGPGTRLTVL.

The chain links TRBV3-1 to TRBJ2-1; 7 bases line up with TRBD2. From germline, CDR1 is LGHDT and CDR2 YNNKEL (reference sequence). Trimming removed 1 base from V and 9 bases from J; junction bases left unmatched: 3. The CDR3 is 13 residues long. CDR3 amino acids: CASSQATSVEQFF. The CDR3 DNA reads as TGTGCCAGCAGCCAAGCTACTAGCGTTGAGCAGTTCTTC.

There are a few counts of this clonotype. The J gene is TRBJ1-2, the V gene TRBV20-1, with 7 bases matching TRBD1. Losses at the gene ends were 3 bases for V and 3 bases for J; bases not matched to a gene: 7. Per the germline V gene, CDR1 is DFQATT and CDR2 is SNEGSKA (reference sequence). The CDR3 is 14 residues long. CDR3 protein: CSASHPGQDYGYTF. CDR3 nucleotides: TGCAGTGCTAGCCACCCCGGACAGGACTATGGCTACACCTTC.

This clonotype was recorded a few times. The chain combines TRBV12-3 or TRBV12-4 with TRBJ1-5, with 8 bases that match TRBD1. The CDR3 loop spans 14 amino acids. V was pared by 7 bases and J by 3 bases, with 5 bases of the junction left unmatched. CDR3 sequence (DNA): TGTGCCAGCAATGGGACAGGTGACAATCAGCCCCAGCATTTT. It is translated as CASNGTGDNQPQHF.

The chain has TRBV3-1 and TRBJ2-1, with 10 bases matching TRBD2. Germline assignment: CDR1 LGHDT and CDR2 YNNKEL (reference sequence). The CDR3 spans 17 residues. The J segment lost 7 bases and the V segment lost 4 bases, leaving 13 bases of the junction unmatched. For the CDR3, the DNA is TGTGCCAGCAGCCCTAGAGTCCTAGCGGGAGCGGTGAATGAGCAGTTCTTC. Translation gives CASSPRVLAGAVNEQFF.

The sample holds a few counts of this clonotype. This rearrangement joins TRBV11-2 to TRBJ2-7, with D tentatively TRBD1 or TRBD2 (5 bases each). Deletions cut 1 base from V and 1 base from J, with 8 bases between. In germline, CDR1 is SGHAT, CDR2 FQNNGV. The CDR3 is made up of 14 amino acids. The CDR3 sequence is CASSLGDLSYEQYF. CDR3 nucleotides: TGTGCCAGCAGCTTAGGGGACCTATCCTACGAGCAGTACTTC.

J is TRBJ1-5 and V is TRBV12-3 or TRBV12-4, with 7 bases lining up with TRBD1. The CDR3 runs 12 residues. Trimming removed 11 bases from V and 3 bases from J; junction bases left unmatched: 4. The CDR3 nucleotides are TGTGCCGCCACAGGGGTCAATCAGCCCCAGCATTTT. Translated, it gives CAATGVNQPQHF.

This clonotype was observed a handful of times. The chain carries TRBV14 and TRBJ2-7; a weak D match, TRBD2 (5 bases). From germline, CDR1 is SGHDN and CDR2 FVKESK. The CDR3 length is 13 residues. The germline V and J ends were trimmed by 4 bases and 7 bases, with 14 bases remaining between them. The CDR3 DNA is TGTGCCAGCAGCCTAAAGCCCTCGGGGGAGCAGTACTTC. Translated: CASSLKPSGEQYF.

V is TRBV5-6 and J is TRBJ2-1; D is ambiguous. V was clipped by 0 bases and J by 0 bases, with 13 bases between them. CDR1 and CDR2 (germline): SGHDT, YYEEEE. The CDR3 totals 17 residues. The CDR3 coding sequence is TGTGCCAGCAGCTTGGAATCGGTGTCTAGCTCCTACAATGAGCAGTTCTTC. Encoded protein: CASSLESVSSSYNEQFF.

The chain employs TRBV7-2 and TRBJ2-7, with D perhaps assigned TRBD1 or TRBD2 (5 bases each). Judging by the DNA end, TRBJ2-5 fits better; the J call may be wrong. This CDR3 comprises 14 residues. CDR1 is SGHTA and CDR2 is FQGNSA in the germline V gene. The chain's CDR3 is CASSPMGVEETQYF. The CDR3 DNA is TGTGCCAGCAGCCCGATGGGGGTGGAAGAGACCCAGTACTTC.

The sample holds a few counts of this clonotype. V and J are TRBV29-1 and TRBJ2-4; D possibly matches TRBD1 or TRBD2 (5 bases each). CDR1 is SQVTM, CDR2 ANQGSEA, per germline. The CDR3 has 16 residues. With 4 bases removed from V and 2 bases from J, the gap between germline ends came to 18 bases. The DNA for the CDR3 is TGCAGCGTTGGGGGCAGTGGGGGTAGGACCAAAAACATTCAGTACTTC. The encoded protein is CSVGGSGGRTKNIQYF.

The chain links TRBV27 to TRBJ2-5; possible D gene TRBD2, 5 bases. The J call may be faulty, since TRBJ2-7 better matches the DNA end. Germline values: CDR1 MNHEY, CDR2 SMNVEV (reference sequence). The CDR3 contains 14 residues. The CDR3 DNA is TGTGCCAGCGTCCCACCAGCGGAGCCCTACGAGCAGTACTTC. Amino acid sequence: CASVPPAEPYEQYF.

A few counts support this clonotype. The gene calls are TRBV12-3 or TRBV12-4 and TRBJ2-5; TRBD2 matches 8 bases. This CDR3 is built from 14 residues. V lost 4 bases, J lost 11 bases, and 12 bases stayed unmatched. The CDR3 sequence: CASSSGGANNEQYF. The CDR3 DNA follows: TGTGCCAGCAGTTCGGGGGGGGCAAACAATGAGCAGTACTTC.

The CDR3 is CSVATDATNEKLFF. The CDR3 DNA is TGCAGCGTTGCGACAGATGCAACTAATGAAAAACTGTTTTTT. The chain combines TRBV29-1 with TRBJ1-4, with a possible D match to TRBD1 (5 bases). Germline CDR1 and CDR2: SQVTM and ANQGSEA. There are 14 residues in the CDR3. The V and J ends lost 4 bases and 0 bases respectively, with 9 bases between them.

The rearrangement links TRBV20-1 to TRBJ2-5; D gene uncertain. Germline V lookup: CDR1 DFQATT, CDR2 SNEGSKA (reference sequence). This CDR3 comprises 13 residues. V lost 5 bases to trimming and J lost 4 bases, with 14 bases between them. This chain's CDR3 is CSAPARSGETQYF. The CDR3 DNA reads TGCAGTGCTCCGGCGAGATCGGGAGAGACCCAGTACTTC.

The chain combines TRBV5-6 with TRBJ2-3; D remains ambiguous. V lost 4 bases to trimming and J lost 5 bases, with 5 bases between them. The CDR3 totals 11 residues. Germline-derived CDR1 and CDR2 are SGHDT and YYEEEE. Here the CDR3 DNA reads TGTGCCAGCAGCGCGGAAGATACGCAGTATTTT. Translated: CASSAEDTQYF.

The table lists this clonotype with a few counts. This rearrangement joins TRBV5-1 to TRBJ2-4; 7 bases line up with TRBD1. Germline CDR1 is SGHRS and CDR2 is YFSETQ. This CDR3 contains 13 residues. The J segment lost 8 bases and the V segment lost 0 bases, leaving 2 bases of the junction unmatched. The CDR3 bases are TGCGCCAGCAGCTTGGACAGGGGTTACATTCAGTACTTC. Its protein product is CASSLDRGYIQYF.

The chain links TRBV20-1 to TRBJ2-7; 7 positions agree with TRBD1. The CDR3 totals 12 residues. CDR1 and CDR2 from the germline V gene are DFQATT and SNEGSKA (reference sequence). After removal of 7 bases from V and 2 bases from J, the junction contained 5 bases not matched to a gene. CDR3 region: CSVGQKTYEQYF. In nucleotides, the CDR3 is TGCAGTGTGGGACAGAAGACCTACGAGCAGTACTTC.

There are a few counts of this clonotype. The chain combines TRBV28 with TRBJ1-2; D is undetermined. Germline CDR1 MDHEN, CDR2 SYDVKM. Trimming left V 2 bases short and J 2 bases short, with 9 bases between. The CDR3 has 14 residues. CDR3 amino acids: CASSLRPGNYGYTF. The CDR3 bases are TGTGCCAGCAGTTTAAGGCCGGGGAACTATGGCTACACCTTC.

This clonotype occurred a few times. This CDR3 is CASRFEGQGDTQYF. The CDR3, as DNA: TGCGCCAGCAGGTTTGAGGGACAGGGGGATACGCAGTATTTT. The chain employs TRBV5-1 and TRBJ2-3, with TRBD1 matching 10 bases. The ends lost 5 bases at V and 6 bases at J; junction bases unmatched: 6. The germline gives CDR1 SGHRS, CDR2 YFSETQ. CDR3 length: 14 amino acids.

The V call is TRBV27, the J call TRBJ2-3; D tentatively fits TRBD1 or TRBD2 (6 bases each). The CDR3 has 13 amino acids. The germline V and J ends were trimmed by 6 bases and 6 bases, with 13 bases remaining between them. The germline V gene has CDR1 MNHEY and CDR2 SMNVEV (reference sequence). Here the CDR3 reads CASSTGALDTQYF. In DNA form, the CDR3 reads TGTGCCAGCAGCACGGGGGCGTTGGATACGCAGTATTTT.

V usage is TRBV29-1 and J usage is TRBJ2-1, with D unresolved. V lost 4 bases to trimming and J lost 5 bases, with 18 bases between them. Germline V gene lookup returns CDR1 SQVTM and CDR2 ANQGSEA. The CDR3 contains 15 residues. Here the CDR3 DNA reads TGCAGCGTTGTGGGGAACGACCGTACTGACAATGAGCAGTTCTTC. Translated: CSVVGNDRTDNEQFF.

The chain employs TRBV10-2 and TRBJ2-7, with a tentative D call TRBD1 (6 bases). The germline V gene has CDR1 WSHSY and CDR2 SAAADI. The germline V and J ends were trimmed by 3 bases and 2 bases, with 11 bases remaining between them. The CDR3 runs 14 residues. For the CDR3, the DNA is TGCGCCAGCAGTGAAGAGGGGGTGACCTACGAGCAGTACTTC. It is translated as CASSEEGVTYEQYF.

This clonotype was recorded a few times. The chain carries TRBV7-3 and TRBJ2-1; D is possibly TRBD2 (7 bases). V was shortened by 5 bases and J by 8 bases, with 19 bases between the two germline ends. This CDR3 spans 15 amino acids. Germline V gene sequence: CDR1 SGHTA, CDR2 FQGTGA. CDR3 nucleotide sequence: TGTGCCAGCAGCCTCGCGGGACGGGGGGCTGATGAGCAGTTCTTC. This encodes CASSLAGRGADEQFF.

This clonotype was detected only a few times. The rearrangement links TRBV7-9 to TRBJ2-7; 9 nucleotides line up with TRBD2. CDR1 and CDR2 from the germline V gene are SEHNR and FQNEAQ (reference sequence). Trimming took 5 bases from V and 4 from J; bases not matched to a gene: 9. This CDR3 is 15 amino acids long. CDR3 amino acids: CASSPTSGTGYEQYF. The CDR3 nucleotides read TGTGCCAGCAGCCCGACTAGCGGCACTGGTTACGAGCAGTACTTC. The full variable domain, with the rest looked up from reference TRBV7-9 and TRBJ2-7, is DTGVSQNPRHKITKRGQNVTFRCDPISEHNRLYWYRQTLGQGPEFLTYFQNEAQLEKSRLLSDRFSAERPKGSFSTLEIQRTEQGDSAMYLCASSPTSGTGYEQYFGPGTRLTVT.